The TCR beta chain under discussion was sequenced for a study of T cell repertoires in cytomegalovirus infection (dated 2019 in TCRdb). The study in broad terms: Donor HLA type was relevant to the analysis, because carriage of CMV infection together with the matching HLA type was indicated by public TCR beta signatures.

What the work shows at the level of the full study, not this receptor alone: Carriers of CMV infection plus the relevant HLA type were discriminated by the cumulative frequency of public TCR beta family members in the study cohort and in an independent 352-donor cohort. In the ex vivo response, HLA-C-restricted CMV-specific TCR beta clonotypes were dominant, and in two of eight donors the single most frequent clonotype came from this HLA-C-restricted group.

Sequencing was performed on an Illumina HiSeq 1500. The public sequencing data were trimmed at Q25 with fastp and processed into clonotypes with MiXCR by TCRdb, which kept only in-frame beta chains. Each entry is one CDR3 protein sequence, shown with its most common DNA and genes. The sample contains approximately 500,000 distinct CDR3 sequences, roughly 10% of them found a single time. Roughly 10% of the sample rests with the top ten. This clonotype was counted ten times or more. No cognate antigen has been identified for it. Base-call qualities are not available, and no considerably larger clone is one nucleotide away. CDR1 and CDR2, per the germline V gene (reference sequence), are MNHEY and SMNVEV. Spanning cysteine to phenylalanine, the CDR3 consists of 16 amino acids. CDR3 DNA is the only sequence kept; it has 48 bases, read in frame from the first base. V is shortened by 4 bases, J by 3 bases, and the region joining them spans 18 bases.

This chain is built from TRBV27 and TRBJ2-5; the D gene identity is not certain. Material: PBMCs. The TCR sequence derives from a human donor in good health (CMV status not recorded). Some clones in this sample may be carry-over from other donors' samples. The CDR3 region reads CASSYYPGLVKETQYF. The nucleotides read TGTGCCAGCAGTTACTACCCGGGTCTAGTGAAAGAGACCCAGTACTTC.